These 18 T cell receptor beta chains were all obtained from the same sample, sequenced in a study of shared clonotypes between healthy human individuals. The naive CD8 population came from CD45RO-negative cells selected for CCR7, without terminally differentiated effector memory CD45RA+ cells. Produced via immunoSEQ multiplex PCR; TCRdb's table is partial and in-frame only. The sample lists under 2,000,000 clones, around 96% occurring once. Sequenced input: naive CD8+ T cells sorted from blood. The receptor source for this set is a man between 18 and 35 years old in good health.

CDR3 residues: CASSDAGAEDTQYF. CDR3 DNA sequence: TGTGCCAGCAGTGATGCAGGGGCTGAAGATACGCAGTATTTT. The chain has TRBV2 and TRBJ2-3, with TRBD1 as a possible D gene (6 bases). The CDR3 totals 14 residues. V was cut by 3 bases and J by 5 bases, with 12 bases left in between. Germline assignment: CDR1 SNHLY and CDR2 FYNNEI.

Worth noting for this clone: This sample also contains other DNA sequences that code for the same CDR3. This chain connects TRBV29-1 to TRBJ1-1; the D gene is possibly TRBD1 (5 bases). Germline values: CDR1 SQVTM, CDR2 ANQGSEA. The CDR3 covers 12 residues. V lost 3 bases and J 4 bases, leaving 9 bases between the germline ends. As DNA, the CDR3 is TGCAGCGTTGATCTGGGGGGCACTGAAGCTTTCTTT. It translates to CSVDLGGTEAFF.

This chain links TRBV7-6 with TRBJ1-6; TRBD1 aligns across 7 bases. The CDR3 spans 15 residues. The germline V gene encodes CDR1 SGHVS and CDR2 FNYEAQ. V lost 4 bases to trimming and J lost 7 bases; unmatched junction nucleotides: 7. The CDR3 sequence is CASSSRQGQNSPLHF. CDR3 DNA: TGTGCCAGCAGCTCAAGACAGGGCCAGAATTCACCCCTCCACTTT.

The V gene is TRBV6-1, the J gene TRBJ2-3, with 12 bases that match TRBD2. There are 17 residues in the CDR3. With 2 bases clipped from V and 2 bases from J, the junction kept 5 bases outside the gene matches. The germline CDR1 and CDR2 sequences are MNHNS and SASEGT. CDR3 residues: CASSEPRLAGDTDTQYF. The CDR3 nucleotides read TGTGCCAGCAGTGAACCGAGACTAGCGGGAGACACAGATACGCAGTATTTT.

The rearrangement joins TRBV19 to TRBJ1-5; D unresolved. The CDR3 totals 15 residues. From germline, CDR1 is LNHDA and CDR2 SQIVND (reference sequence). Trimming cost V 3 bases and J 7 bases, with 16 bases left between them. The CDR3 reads CASSMDNGPAQPQHF. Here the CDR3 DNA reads TGTGCCAGTAGTATGGATAACGGCCCAGCACAGCCCCAGCATTTT.

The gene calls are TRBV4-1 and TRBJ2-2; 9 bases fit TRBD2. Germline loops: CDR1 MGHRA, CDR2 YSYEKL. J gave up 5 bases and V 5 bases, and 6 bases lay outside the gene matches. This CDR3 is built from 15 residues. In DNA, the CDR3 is TGCGCCAGCAGCACTTTAAGCGGGGGGACCGGGGAGCTGTTTTTT. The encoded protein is CASSTLSGGTGELFF.

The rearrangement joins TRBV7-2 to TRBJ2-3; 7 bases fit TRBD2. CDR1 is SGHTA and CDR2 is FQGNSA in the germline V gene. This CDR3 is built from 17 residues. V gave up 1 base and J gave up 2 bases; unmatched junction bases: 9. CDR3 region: CASSLGFGAGYTDTQYF. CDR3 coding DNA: TGTGCCAGCAGCTTAGGTTTCGGAGCGGGGTACACAGATACGCAGTATTTT. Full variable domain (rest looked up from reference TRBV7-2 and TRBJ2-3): GAGVSQSPSNKVTEKGKDVELRCDPISGHTALYWYRQSLGQGLEFLIYFQGNSAPDKSGLPSDRFSAERTGGSVSTLTIQRTQQEDSAVYLCASSLGFGAGYTDTQYFGPGTRLTVL.

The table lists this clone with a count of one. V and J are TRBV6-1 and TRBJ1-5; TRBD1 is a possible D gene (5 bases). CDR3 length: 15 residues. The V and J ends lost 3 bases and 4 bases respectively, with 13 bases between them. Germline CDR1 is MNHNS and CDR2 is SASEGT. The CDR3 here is CASSDLDKDNQPQHF. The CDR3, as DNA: TGTGCCAGCAGTGATCTGGACAAGGATAATCAGCCCCAGCATTTT.

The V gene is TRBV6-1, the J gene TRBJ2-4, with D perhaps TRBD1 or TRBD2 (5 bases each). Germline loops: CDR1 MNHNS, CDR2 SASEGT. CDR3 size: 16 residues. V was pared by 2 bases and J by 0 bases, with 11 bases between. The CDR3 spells CASSERGWLAKNIQYF. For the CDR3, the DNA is TGTGCCAGCAGTGAACGGGGCTGGCTAGCCAAAAACATTCAGTACTTC.

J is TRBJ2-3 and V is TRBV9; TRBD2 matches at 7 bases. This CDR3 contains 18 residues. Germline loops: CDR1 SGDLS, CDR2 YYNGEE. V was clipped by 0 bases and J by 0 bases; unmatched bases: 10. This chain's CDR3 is CASSVGGAGGKSTDTQYF. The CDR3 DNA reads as TGTGCCAGCAGCGTAGGTGGGGCCGGGGGGAAAAGCACAGATACGCAGTATTTT.

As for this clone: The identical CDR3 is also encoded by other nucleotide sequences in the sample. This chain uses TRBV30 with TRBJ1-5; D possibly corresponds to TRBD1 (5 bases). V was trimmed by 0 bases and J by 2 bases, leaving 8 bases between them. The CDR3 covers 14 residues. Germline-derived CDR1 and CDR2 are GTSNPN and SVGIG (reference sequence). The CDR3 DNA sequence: TGTGCCTGGAGTGTAGGGGCAGGCAATCAGCCCCAGCATTTT. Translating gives CAWSVGAGNQPQHF.

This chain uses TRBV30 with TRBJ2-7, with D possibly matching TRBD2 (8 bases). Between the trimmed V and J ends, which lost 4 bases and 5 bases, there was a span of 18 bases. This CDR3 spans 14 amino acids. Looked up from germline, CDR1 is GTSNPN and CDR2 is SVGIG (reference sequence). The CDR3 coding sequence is TGTGCCTGGACAGGGGGTAGCGGGGTCCACGAGCAGTACTTC. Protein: CAWTGGSGVHEQYF. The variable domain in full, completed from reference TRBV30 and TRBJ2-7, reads SQTIHQWPATLVQPVGSPLSLECTVEGTSNPNLYWYRQAAGRGLQLLFYSVGIGQISSEVPQNLSASRPQDRQFILSSKKLLLSDSGFYLCAWTGGSGVHEQYFGPGTRLTVT.

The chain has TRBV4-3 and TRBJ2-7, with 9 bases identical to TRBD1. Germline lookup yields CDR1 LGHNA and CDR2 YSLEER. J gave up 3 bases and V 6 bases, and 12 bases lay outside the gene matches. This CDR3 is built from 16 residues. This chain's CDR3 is CASSPGLGQGLYEQYF. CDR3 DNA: TGCGCCAGCAGTCCAGGACTGGGACAGGGTCTCTACGAGCAGTACTTC.

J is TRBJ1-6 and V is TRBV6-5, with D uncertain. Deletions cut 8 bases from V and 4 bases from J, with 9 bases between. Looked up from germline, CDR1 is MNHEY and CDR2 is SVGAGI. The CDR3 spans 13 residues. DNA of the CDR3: TGTGCCAGCGCAGGAATTTATAATTCACCCCTCCACTTT. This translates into CASAGIYNSPLHF.

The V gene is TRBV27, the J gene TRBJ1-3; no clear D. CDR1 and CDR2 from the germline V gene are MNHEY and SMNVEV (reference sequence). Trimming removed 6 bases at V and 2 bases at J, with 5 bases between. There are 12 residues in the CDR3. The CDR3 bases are TGTGCCAGCAGACGGCCTGGAAACACCATATATTTT. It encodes CASRRPGNTIYF.

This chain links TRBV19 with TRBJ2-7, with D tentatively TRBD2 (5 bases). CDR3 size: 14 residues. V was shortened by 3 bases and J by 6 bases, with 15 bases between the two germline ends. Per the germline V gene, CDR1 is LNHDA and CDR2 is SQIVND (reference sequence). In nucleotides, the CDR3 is TGTGCCAGTAGTATTGGACTTACCATGGGCGAGCAGTACTTC. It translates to CASSIGLTMGEQYF.

CDR3 loop: CASILGTEQFF. CDR3 DNA: TGCGCCAGCATCCTAGGTACTGAGCAGTTCTTC. J is TRBJ2-1 and V is TRBV5-1; D ambiguous. The germline gives CDR1 SGHRS, CDR2 YFSETQ. The CDR3 runs 11 residues. V was pared by 6 bases and J by 9 bases, with 10 bases between.

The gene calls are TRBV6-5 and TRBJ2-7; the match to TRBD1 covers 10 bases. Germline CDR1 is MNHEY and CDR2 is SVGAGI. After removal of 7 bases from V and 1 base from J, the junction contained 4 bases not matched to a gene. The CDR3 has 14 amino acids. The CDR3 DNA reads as TGTGCCAGCACCGACAGGGGGCGATCCTACGAGCAGTACTTC. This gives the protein CASTDRGRSYEQYF.